This is a list of T cell receptor beta chains from one sample in a study of T-cell memory formation after mild COVID-19. MiXCR, applied by TCRdb to the 5' RACE reads, yields one record per CDR3 protein. The table records around 140,000 distinct CDR3 sequences, about 6% of them present only once. The sequencing input was PBMCs or a T cell subset sorted from them (not recorded which). All receptors derive from an adult woman who had mild COVID-19 (a few samples of this study predate the infection). Cell type and time point are not known. Both conserved end residues are part of each CDR3. The order of the fields is V gene, CDR3 protein.

v_call: TRBV29-1
cdr3_aa: CSVRILKGDTQYF

v_call: TRBV10-3
cdr3_aa: CAISGTGGTSTDTQYF

v_call: TRBV6-2/TRBV6-3
cdr3_aa: CASQWGGNQPQHF

v_call: TRBV20-1
cdr3_aa: CSAREAHIQYF

v_call: TRBV5-1
cdr3_aa: CASSGGNSADTQYF

v_call: TRBV12-3/TRBV12-4
cdr3_aa: CASSRTGGSSTEAFF

v_call: TRBV5-1
cdr3_aa: CASSLADYTDTQYF

v_call: TRBV11-2
cdr3_aa: CASSLSNSRGEKLFF

v_call: TRBV4-3
cdr3_aa: CASSQVTGTSGRAQTDTQYF

v_call: TRBV5-1
cdr3_aa: CASSLVWLAENTGELFF

v_call: TRBV30
cdr3_aa: CAWSRDRGPGANVLTF

v_call: TRBV5-1
cdr3_aa: CASSSRGSDTEAFF

v_call: TRBV7-2
cdr3_aa: CASSLVNTEAFF

v_call: TRBV20-1
cdr3_aa: CSARDSGNYGYTF

v_call: TRBV3-1
cdr3_aa: CASSQVADPLGRTEAFF

v_call: TRBV12-3/TRBV12-4
cdr3_aa: CATTDRVDTEAFF

v_call: TRBV5-1
cdr3_aa: CASSPLPGASYNEQFF

v_call: TRBV20-1
cdr3_aa: CSARGLAGTTRETQYF

v_call: TRBV5-1
cdr3_aa: CASSFRPGSPQYF

v_call: TRBV6-5
cdr3_aa: CASSYSRASGGLSYEQYF

v_call: TRBV12-3/TRBV12-4
cdr3_aa: CASSWGTPRDEQYF

v_call: TRBV12-5
cdr3_aa: CASGPGQTSNQPQHF

v_call: TRBV12-3/TRBV12-4
cdr3_aa: CASSWKSAGSYEQYF

v_call: TRBV24-1
cdr3_aa: CATSEAGRDIQYF

v_call: TRBV24-1
cdr3_aa: CATSDLLTGRYEQFF

v_call: TRBV12-3/TRBV12-4
cdr3_aa: CASSTTGSGRPQHF

v_call: TRBV18
cdr3_aa: CASSPDGSGNYGYTF

v_call: TRBV18
cdr3_aa: CASSPGQWAEAFF

v_call: TRBV3-1
cdr3_aa: CASSRAVKNTEAFF

v_call: TRBV12-3/TRBV12-4
cdr3_aa: CASRSQGAGNYEQYF

v_call: TRBV12-3/TRBV12-4
cdr3_aa: CASSLRLGNTGELFF

v_call: TRBV24-1
cdr3_aa: CATSENWSRELFF

v_call: TRBV4-1
cdr3_aa: CASSRSGTGGSTDTQYF

v_call: TRBV5-6
cdr3_aa: CASSLAGEAFF

v_call: TRBV7-2
cdr3_aa: CASSSGTGISTDTQYF

v_call: TRBV3-1
cdr3_aa: CASSQGDAANTIYF

v_call: TRBV5-1
cdr3_aa: CASSLGGPTQYF

v_call: TRBV24-1
cdr3_aa: CATSGSTGTTDNGQFF

v_call: TRBV7-2
cdr3_aa: CASSLTRDYGYTF

v_call: TRBV7-2
cdr3_aa: CASSLGTAEAFF